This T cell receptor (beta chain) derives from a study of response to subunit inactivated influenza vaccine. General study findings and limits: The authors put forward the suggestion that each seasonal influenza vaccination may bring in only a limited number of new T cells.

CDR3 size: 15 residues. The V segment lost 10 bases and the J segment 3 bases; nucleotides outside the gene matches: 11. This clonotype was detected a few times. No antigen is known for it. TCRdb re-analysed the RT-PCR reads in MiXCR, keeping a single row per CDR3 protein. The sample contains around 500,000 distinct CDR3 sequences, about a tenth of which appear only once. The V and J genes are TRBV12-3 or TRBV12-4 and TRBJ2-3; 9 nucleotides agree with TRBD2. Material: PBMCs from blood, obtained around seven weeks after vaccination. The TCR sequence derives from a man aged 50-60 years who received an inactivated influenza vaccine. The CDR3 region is CATTIAGAGTDTQYF. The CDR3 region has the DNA TGTGCCACGACAATAGCGGGGGCTGGGACAGATACGCAGTATTTT.